Listed below are T cell receptor beta chains from one sample, sequenced in a study of molecular identifiers for immune sequencing clone quantification. Each CDR3 protein gets one entry after TCRdb re-called the PCR reads with MiXCR. This sample has about 640,000 distinct CDR3 sequences, with less than 20% found just once. Sequenced material: naive CD8+ T cells from blood, with Jurkat cell RNA spiked in. The receptors originated from a human donor in good health. Some libraries in this study had Jurkat cell RNA spiked in. Each CDR3 is given with its conserved first and last residue. Fields, in order: clone size, D gene, J gene, V gene, CDR3 protein, CDR3 DNA. A D gene is named only where the DNA matches it firmly. Clone sizes are given selectively: once, few, many, or a class where the clone is expanded.

size: few; D: NA; J: TRBJ2-5; V: TRBV3-1; CDR3: CASSQDVFGARQETQYF; DNA: TGTGCCAGCAGCCAAGATGTGTTTGGGGCCCGCCAAGAGACCCAGTACTTC
size: NA; D: TRBD2; J: TRBJ2-1; V: TRBV3-1; CDR3: CASSPYLAGPYNEQFF; DNA: TGTGCCAGCAGCCCCTATTTAGCGGGTCCTTACAATGAGCAGTTCTTC
size: NA; D: NA; J: TRBJ2-3; V: TRBV21-1; CDR3: CASSKVGKLGEHTGTQCF; DNA: TGTGCCAGCAGCAAAGTGGGAAAGCTTGGGGAACACACAGGTACGCAGTGTTTT
size: NA; D: TRBD1; J: TRBJ1-1; V: TRBV6-2/TRBV6-3; CDR3: CASSQTGGNTEAFF; DNA: TGTGCCAGCAGCCAGACAGGGGGAAACACTGAAGCTTTCTTT
size: NA; D: NA; J: TRBJ1-1; V: TRBV19; CDR3: CASTQGNTEAFF; DNA: TGTGCCAGTACCCAGGGAAACACTGAAGCTTTCTTT
size: few; D: NA; J: TRBJ2-1; V: TRBV18; CDR3: CASSPETPLWNEQFF; DNA: TGTGCCAGCTCACCGGAGACCCCCCTATGGAATGAGCAGTTCTTC
size: many; D: NA; J: TRBJ1-1; V: TRBV4-2; CDR3: CASSQDDTGFTEAFF; DNA: TGTGCCAGCAGCCAAGATGATACGGGGTTCACTGAAGCTTTCTTT
size: many; D: NA; J: TRBJ2-6; V: TRBV10-2; CDR3: CASSESNSGANVLTF; DNA: TGCGCCAGCAGTGAGTCAAACTCTGGGGCCAACGTCCTGACTTTC
size: many; D: TRBD1; J: TRBJ1-1; V: TRBV6-2/TRBV6-3; CDR3: CASRYWTGSMNTEAFF; DNA: TGTGCCAGCAGATACTGGACAGGGAGTATGAACACTGAAGCTTTCTTT
size: many; D: TRBD1; J: TRBJ2-2; V: TRBV6-5; CDR3: CASRDQPGQYTGELFF; DNA: TGTGCCAGCAGGGACCAACCGGGACAGTACACCGGGGAGCTGTTTTTT
size: many; D: NA; J: TRBJ1-2; V: TRBV27; CDR3: CASSLEVGTIPHTF; DNA: TGTGCCAGCAGTTTAGAAGTAGGGACGATCCCCCACACCTTC
size: many; D: NA; J: TRBJ2-5; V: TRBV7-6; CDR3: CASSPGFQETQYF; DNA: TGTGCCAGCAGCCCGGGATTTCAAGAGACCCAGTACTTC
size: many; D: NA; J: TRBJ2-5; V: TRBV11-2; CDR3: CASNGGLETQYF; DNA: TGTGCCAGCAACGGAGGGTTAGAGACCCAGTACTTC
size: NA; D: TRBD1; J: TRBJ1-2; V: TRBV4-3; CDR3: CASSPSGTGVRGYTF; DNA: TGCGCCAGCAGCCCCTCCGGGACAGGGGTACGAGGCTACACCTTC
size: many; D: NA; J: TRBJ1-1; V: TRBV7-9; CDR3: CASSSAGEMAEAFF; DNA: TGTGCCAGCAGTTCCGCAGGGGAGATGGCTGAAGCTTTCTTT
size: NA; D: TRBD1; J: TRBJ2-1; V: TRBV27; CDR3: CASSPGQGRVFVYEQFF; DNA: TGTGCCAGCAGTCCGGGACAGGGAAGAGTCTTTGTATATGAGCAGTTCTTC
size: many; D: TRBD2; J: TRBJ2-2; V: TRBV29-1; CDR3: CSVESRETGELFF; DNA: TGCAGCGTTGAGTCGCGGGAGACCGGGGAGCTGTTTTTT
size: many; D: NA; J: TRBJ2-7; V: TRBV6-5; CDR3: CASSPQQGYEQYF; DNA: TGTGCCAGCAGTCCCCAACAGGGCTACGAGCAGTACTTC
size: many; D: NA; J: TRBJ2-2; V: TRBV6-1; CDR3: CASSPDGGFRIANTGELFF; DNA: TGTGCCAGCAGTCCCGACGGGGGCTTCCGAATTGCGAACACCGGGGAGCTGTTTTTT
size: many; D: NA; J: TRBJ1-4; V: TRBV7-6; CDR3: CASRGTEEKLFF; DNA: TGTGCCAGCAGGGGGACCGAAGAAAAACTGTTTTTT
size: NA; D: NA; J: TRBJ1-1; V: TRBV5-1; CDR3: CASTTGGGTEAFF; DNA: TGCGCCAGCACCACTGGGGGGGGCACTGAAGCTTTCTTT
size: NA; D: NA; J: TRBJ2-7; V: TRBV11-1; CDR3: CASSLSSGRTYERYF; DNA: TGTGCCAGCAGCTTATCCAGCGGACGGACCTACGAGCGGTACTTC
size: few; D: NA; J: TRBJ2-7; V: TRBV19; CDR3: CATERGRSSYEQYF; DNA: TGTGCCACCGAAAGGGGTAGGTCGTCCTACGAGCAGTACTTC
size: few; D: TRBD1; J: TRBJ1-4; V: TRBV19; CDR3: CASSRDREQQWEKLFF; DNA: TGTGCCAGTAGCAGGGACAGGGAACAGCAATGGGAAAAACTGTTTTTT
size: few; D: TRBD1; J: TRBJ1-5; V: TRBV18; CDR3: CASSHWTGENVNQPQHF; DNA: TGTGCCAGCTCACACTGGACAGGGGAAAACGTCAATCAGCCCCAGCATTTT
size: NA; D: TRBD1; J: TRBJ2-7; V: TRBV28; CDR3: CASSPGQGKNYEQYF; DNA: TGTGCCAGCAGTCCTGGACAGGGAAAGAACTACGAGCAGTACTTC
size: NA; D: NA; J: TRBJ2-2; V: TRBV20-1; CDR3: CSVRTANTGELFF; DNA: TGCAGTGTCCGGACTGCTAACACCGGGGAGCTGTTTTTT
size: NA; D: NA; J: TRBJ2-2; V: TRBV10-3; CDR3: CATRGGVNTGELFF; DNA: TGTGCCACCAGGGGGGGGGTGAACACCGGGGAGCTGTTTTTT
size: many; D: NA; J: TRBJ2-3; V: TRBV21-1; CDR3: CASSKVVGRRTQYF; DNA: TGTGCCAGCAGCAAAGTAGTGGGGCGTCGTACGCAGTATTTT
size: NA; D: NA; J: TRBJ2-7; V: TRBV4-3; CDR3: CASSQGSTGYPYEQYF; DNA: TGCGCCAGCAGCCAAGGGTCGACAGGATACCCCTACGAGCAGTACTTC
size: many; D: TRBD1; J: TRBJ1-4; V: TRBV5-1; CDR3: CASSYMGTGANEKLFF; DNA: TGCGCCAGCAGCTATATGGGGACAGGGGCTAATGAAAAACTGTTTTTT
size: many; D: NA; J: TRBJ2-5; V: TRBV4-1; CDR3: CASSPTGSAMETQYF; DNA: TGCGCCAGCAGCCCAACCGGGTCCGCCATGGAGACCCAGTACTTC
size: few; D: NA; J: TRBJ2-1; V: TRBV2; CDR3: CASTQSSSNYNEQFF; DNA: TGTGCCAGCACCCAGTCCTCTAGCAACTACAATGAGCAGTTCTTC
size: NA; D: NA; J: TRBJ2-1; V: TRBV2; CDR3: CASSESSHPEQFF; DNA: TGTGCCAGCAGTGAATCGTCTCATCCCGAGCAGTTCTTC
size: few; D: TRBD1; J: TRBJ2-1; V: TRBV6-4; CDR3: CASSDKGGALNEQFF; DNA: TGTGCCAGCAGTGACAAAGGGGGCGCCCTGAATGAGCAGTTCTTC
size: few; D: NA; J: TRBJ1-2; V: TRBV15; CDR3: CATSRDHEEFGYTF; DNA: TGTGCCACCAGCAGAGATCATGAGGAGTTTGGCTACACCTTC
size: many; D: NA; J: TRBJ1-1; V: TRBV6-2/TRBV6-3; CDR3: CASAKGSTEAFF; DNA: TGTGCCAGCGCGAAGGGGAGCACTGAAGCTTTCTTT
size: few; D: NA; J: TRBJ2-7; V: TRBV5-1; CDR3: CASSENPGSHYEQYF; DNA: TGCGCCAGCAGCGAAAATCCAGGGTCCCACTACGAGCAGTACTTC
size: many; D: NA; J: TRBJ2-7; V: TRBV6-1; CDR3: CASSEGQRVVYEQYF; DNA: TGTGCCAGCAGTGAAGGGCAGAGGGTCGTCTACGAGCAGTACTTC
size: many; D: TRBD2; J: TRBJ2-3; V: TRBV5-6; CDR3: CASSLRTSGFTDTQYF; DNA: TGTGCCAGCAGCTTGAGGACTAGCGGATTCACAGATACGCAGTATTTT
size: NA; D: TRBD2; J: TRBJ2-1; V: TRBV7-9; CDR3: CASSFPVLAGEQFF; DNA: TGTGCCAGCAGCTTCCCGGTGCTAGCGGGTGAGCAGTTCTTC
size: many; D: TRBD1; J: TRBJ2-7; V: TRBV27; CDR3: CASSSGQAPYEQYF; DNA: TGTGCCAGCAGTTCCGGACAGGCCCCCTACGAGCAGTACTTC
size: many; D: TRBD1; J: TRBJ2-2; V: TRBV7-9; CDR3: CASSTGGGGTGELFF; DNA: TGTGCCAGCAGCACAGGGGGAGGCGGCACCGGGGAGCTGTTTTTT
size: many; D: TRBD2; J: TRBJ2-2; V: TRBV12-3/TRBV12-4; CDR3: CASSLRDYPNTGELFF; DNA: TGTGCCAGCAGTTTAAGGGACTATCCGAACACCGGGGAGCTGTTTTTT
size: NA; D: NA; J: TRBJ1-3; V: TRBV15; CDR3: CATSSGRISGNTIYF; DNA: TGTGCCACCAGCAGTGGACGGATCTCTGGAAACACCATATATTTT
size: many; D: NA; J: TRBJ2-4; V: TRBV14; CDR3: CASSHLADMIQYF; DNA: TGTGCCAGCAGCCACTTGGCCGATATGATTCAGTACTTC
size: many; D: NA; J: TRBJ2-1; V: TRBV24-1; CDR3: CATSDSLNRQFF; DNA: TGTGCCACCAGTGATTCCTTGAACAGGCAGTTCTTC
size: many; D: NA; J: TRBJ2-3; V: TRBV7-6; CDR3: CASSLRGGRDTQYF; DNA: TGTGCCAGCAGCTTAAGGGGGGGCAGAGATACGCAGTATTTT